This TCR beta chain was identified during a study of T cell repertoires in cytomegalovirus infection. Across the study: It was recently identified HLA-C-restricted and well-studied HLA-B-restricted CMV epitopes that the study used. TCR beta signatures that were public indicated CMV infection and matching HLA type. Findings and caveats of the study: The ex vivo response was dominated by HLA-C-restricted CMV-specific TCR beta clonotypes. Using cumulative public TCR beta family frequency, the authors identified those who carried CMV together with the relevant HLA.

MiXCR, run by TCRdb on the reads, gives a single entry per CDR3 protein. Here the sample spans around 85,000 distinct CDR3 sequences, under 55% being singletons. This clonotype occurred a few times. The antigen is unknown. The germline V gene has CDR1 SEHNR and CDR2 FQNEAQ (reference sequence). V was trimmed by 1 base and J by 0 bases, leaving 7 bases between them. The CDR3 spans 15 residues. The sequence came from a human donor in good health (CMV status not recorded). Some clones in this sample may be carry-over from other donors' samples. The sequences come from CD8+ T cells from cultured PBMCs, collected from culture after CMV antigen stimulation. This chain uses TRBV7-9 with TRBJ2-4, with a possible D match to TRBD2 (6 bases). The CDR3 loop is CASSLGGTAKNIQYF. DNA of the CDR3: TGTGCCAGCAGCTTAGGCGGGACAGCCAAAAACATTCAGTACTTC.